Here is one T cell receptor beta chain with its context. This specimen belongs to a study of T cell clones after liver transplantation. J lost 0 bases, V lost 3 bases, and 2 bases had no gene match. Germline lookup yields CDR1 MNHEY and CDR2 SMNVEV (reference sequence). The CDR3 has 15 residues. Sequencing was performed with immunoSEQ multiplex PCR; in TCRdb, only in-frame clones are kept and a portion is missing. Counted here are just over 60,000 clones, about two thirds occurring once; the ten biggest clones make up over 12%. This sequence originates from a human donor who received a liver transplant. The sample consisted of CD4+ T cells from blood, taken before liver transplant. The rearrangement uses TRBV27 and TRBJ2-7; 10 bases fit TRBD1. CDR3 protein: CASSLRDRGSYEQYF. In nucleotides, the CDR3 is TGTGCCAGCAGTTTGAGGGACAGGGGCTCCTACGAGCAGTACTTC.